Reported below is one T cell receptor (beta chain). The sample originates from a study of human CD8 memory T cell subsets. TCR beta libraries were made by UMI-labeled 5' RACE. TCRdb reprocessed the 5' RACE reads and reports one entry per CDR3 protein, with no DNA. Its clone listing holds about 6,200 distinct CDR3 sequences. This CDR3 region has 15 residues. Germline values: CDR1 SGHRS, CDR2 YFSETQ. Enrichment for total CD8+ T cells was performed by negative magnetic separation. The sample taken for sequencing was CD8+ effector memory T cells (TEM) sorted from PBMCs. Specified subset: effector memory CD8 T cells, CCR7- CD45RO+ CD95+. The clonotype comes from a human donor in good health. The V gene is TRBV5-1, the J gene TRBJ1-2; without DNA, the TCRdb call of TRBD1 cannot be checked. The CDR3 loop reads CASRDYDREGYGYTF.